These T cell receptor beta chains were read from a single sample in a study of cytomegalovirus exposure and HLA in healthy donors. Here immunoSEQ multiplex PCR was the method, and the copy in TCRdb shows in-frame clones only, minus some. Among about 140,000 clones listed, approximately 80% were seen once. The sequenced sample was PBMCs. These receptor sequences come from a female donor in good health and CMV-seronegative. The CDR3 runs from the conserved cysteine through the conserved F or W. Each record gives: J gene, clone size, D gene, V gene, CDR3 DNA, CDR3 protein. D genes are given only for firm matches. Rows give clone size only sometimes, using once, few, many, or a class for an expanded clone.

>TRBJ2-1|-|TRBD2|TRBV19
TGTGCCAGTAGTGACCGAAGTAGCGGGTCCTACAATGAGCAGTTCTTC
CASSDRSSGSYNEQFF
>TRBJ2-1|-|TRBD2|TRBV9
TGTGCCAGCAGCGTAGACCAGCGGGGGATGAATGAGCAGTTCTTC
CASSVDQRGMNEQFF
>TRBJ1-2|few|TRBD1|TRBV5-6
TGTGCCAGCAGCTTCGGACAGGGACGTGGCTACACCTTC
CASSFGQGRGYTF
>TRBJ1-1|-|TRBD1|TRBV6-6
TGTGCCAGCAGTTCCAGGGGGTACACTGAAGCTTTCTTT
CASSSRGYTEAFF
>TRBJ1-1|few|TRBD1|TRBV5-4
TGTGCCAGCAGCCGACAGGGGGAGGCTGAAGCTTTCTTT
CASSRQGEAEAFF
>TRBJ2-7|-|-|TRBV7-2
TGTGCCAGCAGCCGGGACTCGCCAAGCCGCGAGCAGTACTTC
CASSRDSPSREQYF
>TRBJ2-3|-|TRBD1|TRBV7-9
TGTGCCAGCAGCTTAGTGGGGGTCCAGGGGGCCACAGATACGCAGTATTTT
CASSLVGVQGATDTQYF
>TRBJ1-5|-|-|TRBV27
TGTGCCAGCCGCCGAGGATGGGGGGACGATCAGCCCCAGCATTTT
CASRRGWGDDQPQHF
>TRBJ1-1|few|TRBD1|TRBV4-2
TGTGCCAGCAGCCAAGGGACAGGGGAAGTAGCTTTCTTT
CASSQGTGEVAFF
>TRBJ2-3|-|TRBD2|TRBV10-2
TGCGCCAGCAGTGAATCCTCTAGCGGGAGGGGCACAGATACGCAGTATTTT
CASSESSSGRGTDTQYF
>TRBJ2-3|-|TRBD2|TRBV30
TGTGCCTGGGAGATAGCGGGAGGCCTCACAGATACGCAGTATTTT
CAWEIAGGLTDTQYF
>TRBJ2-2|-|TRBD1|TRBV7-9
TGTGCCAGCAGCTTAGCGGGACAGGGGGACGGGGAGCTGTTTTTT
CASSLAGQGDGELFF
>TRBJ1-6|-|-|TRBV28
TGTGCCAGCAGAGAGCGCCAGGGGAATTCACCCCTCCACTTT
CASRERQGNSPLHF
>TRBJ2-1|-|-|TRBV6-5
TGTGCCAGCAGTTACTCCCGGGACTTTAATGAGCAGTTCTTC
CASSYSRDFNEQFF
>TRBJ2-7|-|TRBD1|TRBV28
TGTGCCAGCAGTGGCCGGACAGGGGACTGCGAGCAGTACTTC
CASSGRTGDCEQYF
>TRBJ1-1|once|-|TRBV27
TGTGCCAGCAGTTTATACGGGAACACTGAAGCTTTCTTT
CASSLYGNTEAFF
>TRBJ1-1|-|-|TRBV29-1
TGCAGCGTTGGAAGGGGAGCTTTCTTT
CSVGRGAFF
>TRBJ1-2|-|-|TRBV27
TGTGCCAGCAGTACCCGGGGGACGATTTATGGCTACACCTTC
CASSTRGTIYGYTF
>TRBJ2-7|few|-|TRBV28
TGTGCCAGCAGTTCAGCGGGTCTGGGCTACGAGCAGTACTTC
CASSSAGLGYEQYF
>TRBJ1-3|-|-|TRBV4-3
TGCGCCAGCAGCCAATCCTCTACTGGGGCCTCTGGAAACACCATATATTTT
CASSQSSTGASGNTIYF
>TRBJ1-1|-|-|TRBV19
TGTGCCAGTAGTATTAGAGGGGGTGAAGCTTTCTTT
CASSIRGGEAFF
>TRBJ1-6|-|-|TRBV27
TGTGCCAGCAGTTTATCCGAAAGCCCAAATTCACCCCTCCACTTT
CASSLSESPNSPLHF
>TRBJ2-5|-|-|TRBV19
TGTGCCAGTAGTATTCTTAATAACCTTCGGCAAGAGACCCAGTACTTC
CASSILNNLRQETQYF
>TRBJ1-4|-|-|TRBV4-1
TGCGCCAGCAGCCAAGGGGGCTGGGTTGCAACTAATGAAAAACTGTTTTTT
CASSQGGWVATNEKLFF
>TRBJ1-2|once|-|TRBV5-5
TGTGCCAGCAGCCCGGAGGGCAGAATCTATGGCTACACCTTC
CASSPEGRIYGYTF
>TRBJ1-5|-|-|TRBV6-1
TGTGCCAGCAGATCGTCTAATCAGCCCCAGCATTTT
CASRSSNQPQHF
>TRBJ2-2|-|-|TRBV11-2
TGTGCCAGCAGCTTAGGGCAGTTAAGCACCGGGGAGCTGTTTTTT
CASSLGQLSTGELFF
>TRBJ1-2|-|-|TRBV6-1
TGTGCCAGCACTTCCCCGTCCAGGGTTAACTATGGCTACACCTTC
CASTSPSRVNYGYTF
>TRBJ2-2|-|-|TRBV6-6
TGTGCCAGCAGTTACGGACAGACGAACACCGGGGAGCTGTTTTTT
CASSYGQTNTGELFF
>TRBJ1-2|-|-|TRBV7-2
TGTGCCAGCAGCTTAGTTCACAGGGAGAGGATCGGCTACACCTTC
CASSLVHRERIGYTF
>TRBJ1-5|-|-|TRBV19
TGTGCCAGTAGTATAAAGGGACAAGGGAATCAGCCCCAGCATTTT
CASSIKGQGNQPQHF
>TRBJ2-2|-|-|TRBV5-1
TGCGCCAGCAGCCCCTCCGTGACTAAGCCCGCCGGGGAGCTGTTTTTT
CASSPSVTKPAGELFF
>TRBJ2-2|-|-|TRBV11-3
TGTGCCAGCAGCCTAGGAGAGTCGACAAACACCGGGGAGCTGTTTTTT
CASSLGESTNTGELFF
>TRBJ2-7|once|-|TRBV7-6
TGTGCCAGCAGCAGAGGCAGGGACTCCTACGAGCAGTACTTC
CASSRGRDSYEQYF
>TRBJ1-6|-|TRBD1|TRBV4-1
TGCGCCAGCAGCCGGGACAGGGATCGGTCACCCCTCCACTTT
CASSRDRDRSPLHF
>TRBJ1-2|-|TRBD1|TRBV7-8
TGTGCCAGCAGCTGGCGGGGACAGGGTGTAGGCGGCTACACCTTC
CASSWRGQGVGGYTF
>TRBJ2-5|-|TRBD1|TRBV7-2
TGTGCCAGCAGCTTAGCAGGGGGCCGGGAGACCCAGTACTTC
CASSLAGGRETQYF
>TRBJ2-5|-|-|TRBV14
TGTGCCAGCAGCCAAGCTCAAGGGGCAGGGAACTGGGAGACCCAGTACTTC
CASSQAQGAGNWETQYF
>TRBJ1-1|-|TRBD1|TRBV6-5
TGTGCCAGCAGTTACGGACAGGGCGGAGAAGCTTTCTTT
CASSYGQGGEAFF
>TRBJ1-2|-|TRBD1|TRBV2
TGTGCCAGCAGTTTAAAGACAGGGGGCTACAGTGGCTACCCCTTC
CASSLKTGGYSGYPF